This TCR beta chain derives from a study of T cell clones after liver transplantation. Background on the study: Graft-donor-reactive sequences were compared with third-party-reactive TCRbeta sequences from pre-transplant mixed lymphocyte reactions. Timepoints were pre-transplant, pre-withdrawal, and after withdrawal was completed or failed. The study, taken as a whole, reports: The donor-reactive repertoire was only partly measurable in a couple of subjects, lacking donor cells. Donor-reactive sequences fell more than third party-reactive ones, suggesting partial deletion.

TCRdb keeps only in-frame clones here, not all; method: immunoSEQ multiplex PCR. The sample shows about 11,000 clones, about 71% of them seen only once. On this clone itself: Its specificity is not known.

Sequencing was performed on CD4+ T cells from blood, taken less than 33 months after liver transplant. This clonotype was sampled from a human patient who received a liver transplant. Some T cells may be supplied by the graft donor.

CDR3: CASSDSTSGGADTQYF. CDR3 nucleotides: TGTGCCAGCAGTGACTCGACTAGCGGGGGGGCAGATACGCAGTATTTT. This chain joins TRBV6-4 and TRBJ2-3, with 14 bases that match TRBD2. CDR1 and CDR2 (germline): MRHNA, SNTAGT. Germline trimming cut 0 bases from V and 4 bases from J; bases unmatched to any gene: 0. The CDR3 has 16 amino acids.